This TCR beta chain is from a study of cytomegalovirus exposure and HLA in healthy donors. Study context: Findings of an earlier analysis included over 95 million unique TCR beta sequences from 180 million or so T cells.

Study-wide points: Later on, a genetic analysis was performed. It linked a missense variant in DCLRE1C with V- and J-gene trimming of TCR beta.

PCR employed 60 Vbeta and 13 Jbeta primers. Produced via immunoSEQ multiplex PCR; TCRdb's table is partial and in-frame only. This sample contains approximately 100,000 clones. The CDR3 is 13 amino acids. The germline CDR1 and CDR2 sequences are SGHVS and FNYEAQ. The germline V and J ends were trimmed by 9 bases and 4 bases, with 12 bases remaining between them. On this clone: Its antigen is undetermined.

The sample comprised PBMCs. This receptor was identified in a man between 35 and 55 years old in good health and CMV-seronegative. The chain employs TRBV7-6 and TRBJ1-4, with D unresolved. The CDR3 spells CASRGFGNEKLFF. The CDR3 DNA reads TGTGCCAGTCGAGGGTTCGGTAATGAAAAACTGTTTTTT.